The 22 T cell receptor beta chains below were found in one sample sequenced in a study of blood T cells in healthy people across ages. The authors ran a second PCR of 7 to 11 cycles using a sample-barcoded 5' primer and a J-beta primer mix. Each CDR3 protein is one row after TCRdb ran MiXCR on the 5' RACE reads. The data contain about 830,000 distinct CDR3 sequences, 55% to 65% of them seen just once; the ten biggest clones take up around 30%. Specimen: blood. The receptors here all came from a man aged 25-45 years in good health.

This clonotype came up a few times. This rearrangement joins TRBV6-1 to TRBJ1-2; the D is unclear. The CDR3 sequence is 14 residues long. Germline values: CDR1 MNHNS, CDR2 SASEGT. Deletions cut 9 bases from V and 4 bases from J, with 18 bases between. This CDR3 reads CASCPATFFYGYTF. The CDR3 DNA reads TGTGCCAGTTGTCCAGCGACGTTCTTCTATGGCTACACCTTC.

The chain joins TRBV20-1 to TRBJ2-3; perhaps TRBD2 as D (5 bases). CDR1 is DFQATT, CDR2 SNEGSKA, per germline (reference sequence). There are 14 residues in the CDR3. V dropped 1 base and J dropped 8 bases, with 16 bases sitting between them. CDR3 loop: CSARGRGYEGTQYF. The DNA of the CDR3 is TGCAGTGCTAGAGGACGGGGATACGAGGGTACGCAGTATTTT.

This chain links TRBV6-2 or TRBV6-3 with TRBJ2-3; no clear D. From germline, CDR1 is MNHEY and CDR2 SVGEGT. The CDR3 is made up of 12 amino acids. The V and J ends lost 1 base and 2 bases respectively, with 1 base between them. The CDR3 DNA reads as TGTGCCAGCAGTTACTTCACAGATACGCAGTATTTT. This translates into CASSYFTDTQYF.

Remarks on this clonotype: A much more abundant neighbour one base away suggests this may be a read error. The chain has TRBV3-1 and TRBJ2-6; D gene uncertain. This CDR3 spans 17 amino acids. Germline CDR1 and CDR2: LGHDT and YNNKEL (reference sequence). Between the trimmed V and J ends, which lost 4 bases and 0 bases, there was a span of 13 bases. The CDR3 DNA follows: TGTGCCAGCAGCCGAGAAGCAGGCCTCTCTGGGGCCAACGTCCTGACTTTC. Translating gives CASSREAGLSGANVLTF. The full variable domain, its missing parts supplied by reference TRBV3-1 and TRBJ2-6, is DTAVSQTPKYLVTQMGNDKSIKCEQNLGHDTMYWYKQDSKKFLKIMFSYNNKELIINETVPNRFSPKSPDKAHLNLHINSLELGDSAVYFCASSREAGLSGANVLTFGAGSRLTVL.

The chain recombines TRBV9 with TRBJ1-2, with 11 bases identical to TRBD1. This CDR3 is 13 amino acids long. Germline V CDR1 and CDR2: SGDLS, YYNGEE. Losses at the gene ends were 5 bases for V and 8 bases for J; bases not matched to a gene: 5. CDR3 nucleotides: TGTGCCAGCAGTGGTGGACAGGGGGCAGGCTACACCTTC. Translating gives CASSGGQGAGYTF.

This sequence joins TRBV5-1 and TRBJ2-7, with 8 bases lining up with TRBD1. Germline-derived CDR1 and CDR2 are SGHRS and YFSETQ. V was clipped by 8 bases and J by 5 bases; unmatched bases: 12. The CDR3 is 14 amino acids. The CDR3 coding sequence is TGCGCCAGTAGCCCGACAGGGGTCGGCCACGAGCAGTACTTC. Amino acid sequence: CASSPTGVGHEQYF.

The CDR3 region is CASSDFAAGATLIMNEQFF. The CDR3 DNA follows: TGTGCCAGCAGTGACTTCGCAGCGGGGGCCACCCTGATAATGAATGAGCAGTTCTTC. The chain is built from TRBV6-4 and TRBJ2-1, with 8 nucleotides matching TRBD2. The germline gives CDR1 MRHNA, CDR2 SNTAGT. The CDR3 has 19 residues. After removal of 1 base from V and 7 bases from J, the junction contained 18 bases not matched to a gene.

The rearrangement uses TRBV18 and TRBJ1-5; D is unclear. This CDR3 is 14 amino acids long. Trimming removed 3 bases from V and 7 bases from J, with 13 bases in between. Germline assignment: CDR1 KGHSH and CDR2 LQKENI. Written as DNA, the CDR3 is TGTGCCAGCTCACCGGAAGGATTCGGCCAGCCCCAGCATTTT. Its protein product is CASSPEGFGQPQHF. The full variable domain, with the rest looked up from reference TRBV18 and TRBJ1-5, is NAGVMQNPRHLVRRRGQEARLRCSPMKGHSHVYWYRQLPEEGLKFMVYLQKENIIDESGMPKERFSAEFPKEGPSILRIQQVVRGDSAAYFCASSPEGFGQPQHFGDGTRLSIL.

The chain couples TRBV5-5 to TRBJ2-7; D is possibly TRBD1 or TRBD2 (6 bases each). Between the trimmed V and J ends, which lost 2 bases and 1 base, there was a span of 16 bases. Per the germline V gene, CDR1 is SGHKS and CDR2 is YYEKEE (reference sequence). CDR3 length: 16 residues. The CDR3 loop is CASSLREAGASYEQYF. CDR3 DNA: TGTGCCAGCAGCTTAAGGGAGGCAGGGGCGTCCTACGAGCAGTACTTC. The full variable domain, its missing parts supplied by reference TRBV5-5 and TRBJ2-7, is DAGVTQSPTHLIKTRGQQVTLRCSPISGHKSVSWYQQVLGQGPQFIFQYYEKEERGRGNFPDRFSARQFPNYSSELNVNALLLGDSALYLCASSLREAGASYEQYFGPGTRLTVT.

The chain is built from TRBV7-2 and TRBJ2-3, with 8 bases that match TRBD2. The junction had 4 bases not matched to a gene; V was cut back by 6 bases and J by 2 bases. Germline V lookup: CDR1 SGHTA, CDR2 FQGNSA. This CDR3 comprises 14 residues. The CDR3 coding sequence is TGTGCCAGCAGACCGGGACTAGTCACAGATACGCAGTATTTT. Residues: CASRPGLVTDTQYF.

The V call is TRBV29-1, the J call TRBJ2-5; D call uncertain. This CDR3 has 14 residues. The V end lost 3 bases, the J end lost 2 bases, and 13 bases lay between the germline ends. Germline assignment: CDR1 SQVTM and CDR2 ANQGSEA. CDR3 amino acids: CSVETSGWQETQYF. As DNA, the CDR3 is TGCAGCGTTGAGACCTCCGGGTGGCAAGAGACCCAGTACTTC. The complete variable domain, with remaining parts taken from reference TRBV29-1 and TRBJ2-5, reads SAVISQKPSRDICQRGTSLTIQCQVDSQVTMMFWYRQQPGQSLTLIATANQGSEATYESGFVIDKFPISRPNLTFSTLTVSNMSPEDSSIYLCSVETSGWQETQYFGPGTRLLVL.

The chain uses TRBV6-5 and TRBJ2-5, with a weak D call TRBD1 (5 bases). The CDR3 consists of 15 residues. Germline V lookup: CDR1 MNHEY, CDR2 SVGAGI. Trimming removed 8 bases from V and 0 bases from J, with 16 bases in between. This chain's CDR3 is CASAAAGRDQETQYF. In nucleotides, the CDR3 is TGTGCCAGCGCGGCCGCTGGCAGGGACCAAGAGACCCAGTACTTC.

For the CDR3, the DNA is TGCGCCAGCAGCCCCAAACCGAGGGATAGCTATGGCTACACCTTC. It specifies CASSPKPRDSYGYTF. The chain uses TRBV5-1 and TRBJ1-2; unclear D gene. Germline values: CDR1 SGHRS, CDR2 YFSETQ. CDR3 length: 15 residues. V lost 4 bases, J lost 4 bases, and 17 bases lay in between.

As concerns this clonotype: A much larger clone is a single base away; this may be a read error. The V call is TRBV7-2, the J call TRBJ1-2; D remains ambiguous. Germline V lookup: CDR1 SGHTA, CDR2 FQGNSA. Trimming shortened V by 3 bases and J by 5 bases, and 16 bases separated the two germline ends. The CDR3 spans 15 residues. The CDR3: CASSLRWSQTYGYTF. CDR3 in DNA: TGTGCCAGCAGCTTGAGGTGGAGCCAGACATATGGCTACACCTTC. Looking up the rest from reference TRBV7-2 and TRBJ1-2 gives the full variable domain: GAGVSQSPSNKVTEKGKDVELRCDPISGHTALYWYRQSLGQGLEFLIYFQGNSAPDKSGLPSDRFSAERTGGSVSTLTIQRTQQEDSAVYLCASSLRWSQTYGYTFGSGTRLTVV.

The chain recombines TRBV29-1 with TRBJ2-5, with 9 bases matching TRBD1. Germline values: CDR1 SQVTM, CDR2 ANQGSEA. This CDR3 is 12 amino acids long. V was clipped by 4 bases and J by 5 bases; unmatched bases: 2. The CDR3 DNA follows: TGCAGCGTTGCCACAGGGGGCGAGACCCAGTACTTC. Protein: CSVATGGETQYF.

This clonotype was seen a handful of times. The CDR3 bases are TGTGCCAGCAGTTTAGGGGGGCTGGGGAACTATGGCTACACCTTC. Translating it yields CASSLGGLGNYGYTF. This chain uses TRBV12-3 or TRBV12-4 with TRBJ1-2; D might be TRBD1 (6 bases). The CDR3 loop spans 15 amino acids. Trimming pared 1 base from V and 2 bases from J, leaving 11 bases between.

CDR3 DNA: TGTGCCAGCAGCCAACTACTTACAGGGGTCGAGCAGTACTTC. This translates into CASSQLLTGVEQYF. This chain uses TRBV14 with TRBJ2-7; TRBD1 matches at 7 bases. The germline CDR1 and CDR2 sequences are SGHDN and FVKESK. J gave up 6 bases and V 2 bases, and 7 bases lay outside the gene matches. The CDR3 has 14 amino acids.

This clonotype was detected only once. The V call is TRBV10-3, the J call TRBJ2-1, with a possible D match to TRBD1 (6 bases). CDR1 ENHRY and CDR2 SYGVKD come from the germline V gene. CDR3 length: 17 residues. Trimming pared 6 bases from V and 0 bases from J, leaving 18 bases between. This CDR3 reads CAIRDRSPYRSYNEQFF. The DNA of the CDR3 is TGTGCCATCAGAGACAGGAGTCCTTACCGCTCCTACAATGAGCAGTTCTTC.

The chain recombines TRBV12-3 or TRBV12-4 with TRBJ1-1; a possible D gene is TRBD1 (5 bases). V shed 3 bases and J shed 4 bases, with 12 bases lying between them. This CDR3 is built from 14 residues. Here the CDR3 DNA reads TGTGCCAGCAGTTTGCGCACAGGTCCCACTGAAGCTTTCTTT. It translates to CASSLRTGPTEAFF.

This clonotype came up a few times. The chain couples TRBV3-1 to TRBJ1-2, with 7 bases matching TRBD1. This CDR3 spans 13 amino acids. V dropped 5 bases and J dropped 4; count of bases not matched to a gene: 4. Germline CDR1 LGHDT, CDR2 YNNKEL (reference sequence). Here the CDR3 reads CASSNRGGYGYTF. The CDR3 nucleotides read TGTGCCAGCAGCAACAGGGGAGGCTATGGCTACACCTTC. The whole variable domain, filled in from reference TRBV3-1 and TRBJ1-2, reads DTAVSQTPKYLVTQMGNDKSIKCEQNLGHDTMYWYKQDSKKFLKIMFSYNNKELIINETVPNRFSPKSPDKAHLNLHINSLELGDSAVYFCASSNRGGYGYTFGSGTRLTVV.

This clonotype was detected a few times. V is TRBV4-1 and J is TRBJ2-5; D is ambiguous. CDR3 length: 15 residues. From germline, CDR1 is MGHRA and CDR2 YSYEKL. Trimming took off 1 base at V and 1 base at J, with 10 bases between the two ends. The CDR3 loop reads CASSQALSVQETQYF. In DNA form, the CDR3 reads TGCGCCAGCAGCCAAGCCCTAAGTGTCCAAGAGACCCAGTACTTC.

V and J are TRBV7-9 and TRBJ2-7; 7 nucleotides align to TRBD1. Germline CDR1 and CDR2: SEHNR and FQNEAQ (reference sequence). V lost 5 bases and J lost 3; bases outside the gene matches: 7. The CDR3 is made up of 14 amino acids. The CDR3 DNA follows: TGTGCCAGCAGCCCGGAGACAGGGAGCTACGAGCAGTACTTC. Protein sequence: CASSPETGSYEQYF. The complete variable domain, with remaining parts taken from reference TRBV7-9 and TRBJ2-7, reads DTGVSQNPRHKITKRGQNVTFRCDPISEHNRLYWYRQTLGQGPEFLTYFQNEAQLEKSRLLSDRFSAERPKGSFSTLEIQRTEQGDSAMYLCASSPETGSYEQYFGPGTRLTVT.